The present T cell receptor beta chain was sequenced within a study of blood T cell repertoires in COVID-19. With 1 base removed from V and 0 bases from J, the gap between germline ends came to 13 bases. This CDR3 has 17 residues. Per germline, CDR1 SGHAT and CDR2 FQNNGV. The repertoire was sequenced with immunoSEQ multiplex PCR; TCRdb's copy has only in-frame clones and lacks some. The repertoire holds about 110,000 clones, with 76% as singletons. The table lists this clone with a few counts. The rearrangement joins TRBV11-2 to TRBJ1-5, with D possibly matching TRBD1 (5 bases). The clonotype originates from a woman aged 80 or over with acute or convalescent COVID-19. The sample taken for sequencing was peripheral blood. CDR3 residues: CASSLGGWGLSNQPQHF. CDR3 DNA: TGTGCCAGCAGCTTAGGGGGTTGGGGCCTTAGCAATCAGCCCCAGCATTTT.